The 24 T cell receptor beta chains given below trace back to one sample, sequenced in a study of blood T cell repertoires in COVID-19. Repertoires were generated with immunoSEQ multiplex PCR, while TCRdb's copy carries only in-frame clones and drops some. The table has 200,000 to 250,000 clones, more than 70% seen once. Sequencing was carried out using peripheral blood. The receptors shown here come from a woman aged 60 to 75 with acute or convalescent COVID-19.

This chain uses TRBV11-2 with TRBJ2-5; D ambiguous. The CDR3 has 12 residues. V was shortened by 4 bases and J by 5 bases, with 8 bases between the two germline ends. Per the germline V gene, CDR1 is SGHAT and CDR2 is FQNNGV. The DNA of the CDR3 is TGTGCCAGCAGCTGGAACGGGGAGACCCAGTACTTC. This encodes CASSWNGETQYF. Full variable domain (rest looked up from reference TRBV11-2 and TRBJ2-5): EAGVAQSPRYKIIEKRQSVAFWCNPISGHATLYWYQQILGQGPKLLIQFQNNGVVDDSQLPKDRFSAERLKGVDSTLKIQPAKLEDSAVYLCASSWNGETQYFGPGTRLLVL.

This chain connects TRBV11-2 to TRBJ2-1; no definite D call. V was trimmed by 3 bases and J by 0 bases, leaving 6 bases between them. Germline CDR1 is SGHAT and CDR2 is FQNNGV. CDR3 length: 14 residues. CDR3 residues: CASSFISSYNEQFF. The CDR3 bases are TGTGCCAGCAGCTTCATTAGCTCCTACAATGAGCAGTTCTTC.

The chain couples TRBV5-1 to TRBJ1-4; weak D call: TRBD1 (6 bases). Per germline, CDR1 SGHRS and CDR2 YFSETQ. The CDR3 has 16 amino acids. V was shortened by 3 bases and J by 4 bases, with 16 bases between the two germline ends. Written as DNA, the CDR3 is TGCGCCAGCAGCTATCCCCTCGGGACAAGTAATGAAAAACTGTTTTTT. It is translated as CASSYPLGTSNEKLFF.

The rearrangement joins TRBV6-5 to TRBJ1-4, with 7 positions matching TRBD1. The CDR3 runs 14 residues. The V gene end was trimmed by 6 bases and the J gene end by 7 bases; junction bases not matched to a gene: 8. Per germline, CDR1 MNHEY and CDR2 SVGAGI. CDR3 nucleotides: TGTGCCAGCAGCATCACACCAGGGGGTGAAAAACTGTTTTTT. Amino acid sequence: CASSITPGGEKLFF.

This clone was found once. The chain links TRBV7-8 to TRBJ2-7; 7 bases agree with TRBD1. V trimming: 4 bases; J trimming: 6 bases; junction bases outside the gene matches: 6. The CDR3 sequence is 13 residues long. The germline gives CDR1 SGHVS, CDR2 FQNEAQ. Here the CDR3 DNA reads TGTGCCAGCAGCTCAGACAGGGCCGGCGAGCAGTACTTC. This translates into CASSSDRAGEQYF. Using reference TRBV7-8 and TRBJ2-7 for the parts outside the CDR3, the full variable domain is GAGVSQSPRYKVAKRGQDVALRCDPISGHVSLFWYQQALGQGPEFLTYFQNEAQLDKSGLPSDRFFAERPEGSVSTLKIQRTQQEDSAVYLCASSSDRAGEQYFGPGTRLTVT.

This chain uses TRBV30 with TRBJ2-7; TRBD1 is a possible D gene (5 bases). The CDR3 is 12 amino acids. V was pared by 2 bases and J by 13 bases, with 18 bases between. CDR1 and CDR2 from the germline V gene are GTSNPN and SVGIG (reference sequence). In DNA form, the CDR3 reads TGTGCCTGGAGTCGACCACGGTCCCAGGGTTACTTC. Translation gives CAWSRPRSQGYF.

The CDR3 DNA is TGTGCCAGCAGTTATAGCGGGAGACCCACAGATACGCAGTATTTT. It specifies CASSYSGRPTDTQYF. The chain is built from TRBV27 and TRBJ2-3; TRBD2 matches 9 bases. Trimming cost V 4 bases and J 2 bases; bases outside gene matches: 4. Germline CDR1 and CDR2: MNHEY and SMNVEV (reference sequence). The CDR3 runs 15 residues.

J is TRBJ2-5 and V is TRBV7-9; the match to TRBD1 covers 8 bases. The germline V gene encodes CDR1 SEHNR and CDR2 FQNEAQ (reference sequence). The CDR3 spans 15 residues. V shed 1 base, J shed 1 base, and the junction held 2 bases outside the gene matches. The CDR3 bases are TGTGCCAGCAGCTTAGGGACAGGGTTCCAAGAGACCCAGTACTTC. Translation: CASSLGTGFQETQYF.

This chain connects TRBV6-5 to TRBJ2-3, with TRBD1 identical over 8 bases. The CDR3 has 15 amino acids. V was clipped by 5 bases and J by 3 bases; unmatched bases: 7. The germline CDR1 and CDR2 sequences are MNHEY and SVGAGI. CDR3 residues: CASSPWTGRTDTQYF. CDR3 nucleotide sequence: TGTGCCAGCAGTCCTTGGACAGGGAGAACAGATACGCAGTATTTT.

V gene TRBV2 combines with J gene TRBJ2-5; 8 positions agree with TRBD2. V lost 3 bases to trimming and J lost 4 bases; unmatched junction nucleotides: 7. This CDR3 has 15 residues. Germline loops: CDR1 SNHLY, CDR2 FYNNEI. CDR3 sequence reads: CASSEPREDGETQYF. CDR3 DNA sequence: TGTGCCAGCAGTGAGCCGCGGGAGGACGGAGAGACCCAGTACTTC.

The chain joins TRBV6-1 to TRBJ2-7; D perhaps matches TRBD1 (5 bases). Germline CDR1 and CDR2: MNHNS and SASEGT. With 0 bases removed from V and 2 bases from J, the gap between germline ends came to 11 bases. The CDR3 runs 15 residues. The CDR3 nucleotides read TGTGCCAGCAGTGAAGCAGGGCAGGGAACCTACGAGCAGTACTTC. Translating it yields CASSEAGQGTYEQYF.

The chain recombines TRBV6-5 with TRBJ1-2, with unresolved D. The V gene's germline CDR1 is MNHEY and CDR2 SVGAGI. The CDR3 has 11 residues. Trimming stripped 7 bases from V and 9 bases from J, with 12 bases between. Here the CDR3 reads CASTAQVSYTF. The DNA for the CDR3 is TGTGCCAGCACCGCCCAGGTTAGCTACACCTTC.

A note on this clone: A read error may produce the germline difference seen at one junction end. The rearrangement joins TRBV12-5 to TRBJ2-5, with 8 bases lining up with TRBD2. This CDR3 has 17 amino acids. Looked up from germline, CDR1 is LGHNT and CDR2 is FRNRAP. This CDR3 is CACGLVRNRGGRGDQYF. The CDR3, as DNA: TGTGCTTGTGGTTTGGTACGAAACCGGGGGGGCCGGGGGGACCAGTACTTC.

This clone has just one count. This chain links TRBV19 with TRBJ1-4; 9 positions agree with TRBD1. The CDR3 has 14 residues. The J segment lost 7 bases and the V segment lost 8 bases, leaving 8 bases of the junction unmatched. Germline CDR1 is LNHDA and CDR2 is SQIVND (reference sequence). In nucleotides, the CDR3 is TGTGCCAGTTCTCAGACAGGGGGGCGTGAAAAACTGTTTTTT. It encodes CASSQTGGREKLFF. The complete variable domain, with remaining parts taken from reference TRBV19 and TRBJ1-4, reads DGGITQSPKYLFRKEGQNVTLSCEQNLNHDAMYWYRQDPGQGLRLIYYSQIVNDFQKGDIAEGYSVSREKKESFPLTVTSAQKNPTAFYLCASSQTGGREKLFFGSGTQLSVL.

The chain couples TRBV10-2 to TRBJ1-2; D gene unclear. V was pared by 6 bases and J by 7 bases, with 12 bases between. Germline V CDR1 and CDR2: WSHSY, SAAADI. This CDR3 has 12 residues. The DNA for the CDR3 is TGCGCCAGCAGGACCATTGAGGGTGGCTACACCTTC. This encodes CASRTIEGGYTF.

The CDR3 here is CASSTGQGAGGANVLTF. Written as DNA, the CDR3 is TGTGCCAGTAGTACCGGACAGGGGGCGGGTGGGGCCAACGTCCTGACTTTC. This rearrangement joins TRBV19 to TRBJ2-6, with TRBD1 matching 11 bases. CDR1 and CDR2 (germline): LNHDA, SQIVND (reference sequence). The CDR3 is 17 amino acids. With V trimmed by 4 bases and J by 3 bases, 5 bases remained unmatched.

This clone was found once. The chain recombines TRBV6-1 with TRBJ2-3, with 8 nucleotides matching TRBD2. Germline V gene sequence: CDR1 MNHNS, CDR2 SASEGT. CDR3 size: 15 residues. Trimming took 1 base from V and 4 from J; bases not matched to a gene: 4. For the CDR3, the DNA is TGTGCCAGCAGTGAAGAAGCGGGGGCACCAGATACGCAGTATTTT. Amino acids: CASSEEAGAPDTQYF.

The rearrangement uses TRBV6-4 and TRBJ1-1; TRBD1 matches 11 bases. This CDR3 spans 15 amino acids. Germline V gene sequence: CDR1 MRHNA, CDR2 SNTAGT. After removal of 0 bases from V and 7 bases from J, the junction contained 4 bases not matched to a gene. CDR3 in amino acids: CASSDSGDRGSEAFF. The CDR3 nucleotides read TGTGCCAGCAGTGACTCGGGGGACAGGGGGAGTGAAGCTTTCTTT.

The V call is TRBV5-6, the J call TRBJ2-1; 8 positions agree with TRBD2. The V gene end was trimmed by 4 bases and the J gene end by 5 bases; junction bases not matched to a gene: 17. Germline V lookup: CDR1 SGHDT, CDR2 YYEEEE. This CDR3 is built from 18 residues. CDR3 sequence: CASSPSAGGGSIHNEQFF. CDR3 DNA sequence: TGTGCCAGCAGCCCGTCGGCGGGGGGTGGAAGCATTCACAATGAGCAGTTCTTC.

The chain combines TRBV5-1 with TRBJ1-3; D gene ambiguous. Germline lookup yields CDR1 SGHRS and CDR2 YFSETQ. V lost 0 bases and J lost 0, with 7 bases in between. There are 15 residues in the CDR3. The CDR3 sequence: CASSLDRDSGNTIYF. The CDR3 DNA follows: TGCGCCAGCAGCTTGGATAGAGACTCTGGAAACACCATATATTTT. The entire variable domain, with the rest obtained from reference TRBV5-1 and TRBJ1-3, is as follows: KAGVTQTPRYLIKTRGQQVTLSCSPISGHRSVSWYQQTPGQGLQFLFEYFSETQRNKGNFPGRFSGRQFSNSRSEMNVSTLELGDSALYLCASSLDRDSGNTIYFGEGSWLTVV.

This clone was recorded once. The chain employs TRBV3-1 (or the pseudogene TRBV3-2) and TRBJ1-6; D unresolved. Germline V gene data show CDR1 as LGHDT and CDR2 as YNNKEL (reference sequence). V lost 3 bases and J 0 bases, leaving 12 bases between the germline ends. There are 17 residues in the CDR3. This CDR3 reads CASSHLSSSSYNSPLHF. The CDR3 DNA reads as TGTGCCAGCAGCCATTTATCCTCGAGCTCCTATAATTCACCCCTCCACTTT.

This clone turned up a few times. V is TRBV2 and J is TRBJ1-6; 8 bases are a match to TRBD1. This CDR3 spans 15 amino acids. The trim removed 8 bases at V and 6 bases at J, leaving 9 bases unmatched. In germline, CDR1 is SNHLY, CDR2 FYNNEI. CDR3 in DNA: TGTGCCAGCGAAGACAGGGGCTTTCCTAATTCACCCCTCCACTTT. Translation gives CASEDRGFPNSPLHF.

This clone was picked up a small number of times. This chain links TRBV28 with TRBJ2-5; TRBD2 agrees at 9 bases. V dropped 7 bases and J dropped 6; count of bases not matched to a gene: 3. From germline, CDR1 is MDHEN and CDR2 SYDVKM. The CDR3 is 12 amino acids. CDR3 DNA sequence: TGTGCCAGCATTAGCGGGAGAAAGACCCAGTACTTC. This translates into CASISGRKTQYF.

The chain links TRBV5-1 to TRBJ2-7; 10 bases map to TRBD1. J was trimmed by 4 bases and V by 4 bases; bases with no gene match: 5. Germline CDR1 is SGHRS and CDR2 is YFSETQ. This CDR3 has 14 amino acids. As DNA, the CDR3 is TGCGCCAGCAGCACTGGACAGGGGGGGTACGAGCAGTACTTC. The encoded protein is CASSTGQGGYEQYF.